This T cell receptor beta chain was found in a study of OX40 agonist ivuxolimab in advanced cancers. Study in general: Partial responses were achieved by three patients, of whom one had hepatocellular carcinoma and two had cutaneous melanoma. The study's findings and limits: Expanded peripheral T-cell antigen specificity went undetermined. Also showing low normalized T-cell clonal expansion were some of the nonresponders.

A single count supports this clone. The target antigen is unknown. Autoimmune disease history or systemic immunosuppression meant exclusion. Clones were sequenced by immunoSEQ multiplex PCR, and TCRdb holds only the in-frame ones, with some missing. The table records around 83,000 clones, 91% of them present only once. CDR1 and CDR2 (germline): LNHDA, SQIVND (reference sequence). Trimming removed 6 bases at V and 0 bases at J, with 8 bases between. This CDR3 has 14 amino acids. The source material was CD4+ or CD8+ T cells sorted from blood, sampled in a trial of the OX40 agonist ivuxolimab. The chain carries TRBV19 and TRBJ1-4; weak D call: TRBD1 (5 bases). This TCR was recovered from an adult with an advanced solid tumor such as melanoma, head and neck, liver or kidney cancer. The CDR3 region has the DNA TGTGCCAGTAGACAGGCGACAACTAATGAAAAACTGTTTTTT. Amino acids: CASRQATTNEKLFF. The whole variable domain, remainder taken from reference TRBV19 and TRBJ1-4, is DGGITQSPKYLFRKEGQNVTLSCEQNLNHDAMYWYRQDPGQGLRLIYYSQIVNDFQKGDIAEGYSVSREKKESFPLTVTSAQKNPTAFYLCASRQATTNEKLFFGSGTQLSVL.